This T cell receptor (beta chain) was documented in a study of T cell repertoires in cytomegalovirus infection. Study background: It was the public TCR beta signatures that indicated both CMV infection and matching HLA type.

General observations from the study: Identification of carriers of CMV plus the relevant HLA was achieved through cumulative public TCR beta family frequency.

TCRdb recomputed calls from the reads with MiXCR, one row per CDR3 protein. The sample gives 310,000 or so distinct CDR3 sequences, about 25% of which show up once; roughly 13% is in the top ten. This clonotype was recorded many times. Antigen: not known. Germline CDR1 reads SGHAT; CDR2 reads FQNNGV. The CDR3 has 15 residues. Trimming pared 2 bases from V and 3 bases from J, leaving 14 bases between. The gene calls are TRBV11-2 and TRBJ2-7, with D maybe TRBD1 (6 bases). The material sequenced was PBMCs. This receptor was taken from a human donor in good health (CMV status not recorded). Some clones in this sample may be carry-over from other donors' samples. CDR3: CASSLSAGANYEQYF. The CDR3 bases are TGTGCCAGCAGCTTATCGGCAGGGGCCAACTACGAGCAGTACTTC.